The 13 T cell receptor beta chains reported below all come from one sample, sequenced in a study of beta chain features in type 1 diabetes. Expressed TCRB transcripts were sequenced because the isolated RNA had all been reverse transcribed beforehand. Clones were sequenced by immunoSEQ multiplex PCR, and TCRdb holds only the in-frame ones, with some missing. Here the sample spans about 110,000 clones, approximately 39% being singletons. Sequenced input: stem cell memory CD4+ T cells from blood. Source of these receptors: a woman under 30 in good health.

The V call is TRBV29-1, the J call TRBJ2-1, with TRBD1 matching over 7 bases. The germline gives CDR1 SQVTM, CDR2 ANQGSEA. V lost 7 bases, J lost 7 bases, and 10 bases stayed unmatched. The CDR3 covers 13 residues. The CDR3 spells CSAPPRRGNEQFF. As DNA, the CDR3 is TGCAGCGCCCCCCCTCGCAGGGGGAATGAGCAGTTCTTC.

The sample holds a few counts of this clone. The rearrangement joins TRBV19 to TRBJ2-1; D is possibly TRBD1 (5 bases). This CDR3 is built from 14 residues. With 10 bases removed from V and 5 bases from J, the gap between germline ends came to 18 bases. The germline V gene encodes CDR1 LNHDA and CDR2 SQIVND (reference sequence). The CDR3 spells CATMFGAANNEQFF. The CDR3 coding sequence is TGTGCCACGATGTTTGGGGCTGCGAACAATGAGCAGTTCTTC.

This clone was counted only a few times. J is TRBJ2-7 and V is TRBV5-1; the D is unclear. Germline V gives CDR1 SGHRS, CDR2 YFSETQ. Trimming pared 4 bases from V and 4 bases from J, leaving 24 bases between. CDR3 length: 17 amino acids. As DNA, the CDR3 is TGCGCCAGCAGCATGGAACCGACTCACGTACCGACTTACGAGCAGTACTTC. Protein sequence: CASSMEPTHVPTYEQYF.

The chain couples TRBV14 to TRBJ2-1, with no clear D. This CDR3 region has 12 residues. Germline lookup yields CDR1 SGHDN and CDR2 FVKESK. Trimming shortened V by 2 bases and J by 6 bases, and 5 bases separated the two germline ends. The chain's CDR3 is CASSQSGNEQFF. The CDR3 DNA follows: TGTGCCAGCAGCCAATCCGGCAATGAGCAGTTCTTC.

This sequence joins TRBV7-3 and TRBJ2-1; D gene ambiguous. CDR3 size: 14 residues. Germline CDR1 reads SGHTA; CDR2 reads FQGTGA. Trimming took 5 bases from V and 6 from J, leaving 14 bases between them. In nucleotides, the CDR3 is TGTGCCAGCAGCCTCCACCCTCAGTCCAATGAGCAGTTCTTC. It specifies CASSLHPQSNEQFF.

The gene calls are TRBV4-1 and TRBJ2-1; the D gene is possibly TRBD2 (6 bases). Per germline, CDR1 MGHRA and CDR2 YSYEKL. Trimming left V 3 bases short and J 9 bases short, with 27 bases between. This CDR3 spans 18 amino acids. The CDR3 DNA reads as TGCGCCAGCAGCCACCTGTCTTTGGGTGGGGGGAGTGGGGTTGAGCAGTTCTTC. As protein: CASSHLSLGGGSGVEQFF.

The chain recombines TRBV7-2 with TRBJ2-7; 8 positions match TRBD1. Trimming removed 4 bases from V and 5 bases from J; junction bases left unmatched: 4. Looked up from germline, CDR1 is SGHTA and CDR2 is FQGNSA. The CDR3 is made up of 13 amino acids. The CDR3 sequence: CASSWTGYNEQYF. For the CDR3, the DNA is TGTGCCAGCAGCTGGACAGGGTACAACGAGCAGTACTTC.

The genes are TRBV6-5 and TRBJ2-3, with unresolved D. Germline values: CDR1 MNHEY, CDR2 SVGAGI. Trimming pared 2 bases from V and 3 bases from J, leaving 15 bases between. The CDR3 is made up of 16 amino acids. CDR3 nucleotide sequence: TGTGCCAGCAGTTACGATGCGGAGTATGGGACAGATACGCAGTATTTT. As protein: CASSYDAEYGTDTQYF.

The genes are TRBV9 and TRBJ2-1; TRBD2 agrees at 11 bases. After removal of 3 bases from V and 5 bases from J, the junction contained 4 bases not matched to a gene. The CDR3 has 15 residues. CDR1 SGDLS and CDR2 YYNGEE come from the germline V gene. The CDR3 region is CASSGGLAGHNEQFF. The DNA for the CDR3 is TGTGCCAGCAGCGGAGGACTAGCGGGCCACAATGAGCAGTTCTTC.

There are a few counts of this clone. The chain couples TRBV25-1 to TRBJ2-5; the match to TRBD2 covers 7 bases. V lost 3 bases to trimming and J lost 2 bases; unmatched junction nucleotides: 0. The germline V gene has CDR1 MGHDK and CDR2 SYGVNS. The CDR3 extends over 13 amino acids. CDR3 nucleotides: TGTGCCAGCAGTGACGGGGGGCAAGAGACCCAGTACTTC. It specifies CASSDGGQETQYF.

This clone was picked up a small number of times. The chain combines TRBV7-9 with TRBJ2-7; D uncertain. The CDR3 is 13 residues long. Trimming took off 4 bases at V and 2 bases at J, with 9 bases between the two ends. The germline V gene has CDR1 SEHNR and CDR2 FQNEAQ (reference sequence). The CDR3 DNA sequence: TGTGCCAGCAGCTCGTCCAACACCTACGAGCAGTACTTC. The encoded protein is CASSSSNTYEQYF.

The CDR3 loop reads CASSPSRGGGEKLFF. Here the CDR3 DNA reads TGTGCCAGCAGTCCCAGCAGGGGCGGCGGGGAAAAACTGTTTTTT. This chain uses TRBV28 with TRBJ1-4; D perhaps matches TRBD1 (6 bases). Between the trimmed V and J ends, which lost 5 bases and 8 bases, there was a span of 18 bases. From germline, CDR1 is MDHEN and CDR2 SYDVKM. There are 15 residues in the CDR3.

The rearrangement uses TRBV29-1 and TRBJ2-2, with TRBD2 identical over 7 bases. Germline V gene data show CDR1 as SQVTM and CDR2 as ANQGSEA. The CDR3 is 13 amino acids. V gave up 2 bases and J gave up 8 bases; unmatched junction bases: 5. The CDR3 region has the DNA TGCAGCGTTGAAAAGAAGCGGGGAGGGGAGCTGTTTTTT. Protein: CSVEKKRGGELFF.